This T cell receptor beta chain was documented in a study of cytomegalovirus exposure and HLA in healthy donors. Notes on the study in general: Earlier findings revealed that most TCR beta V segments proved productive either about 87% or about 30% of the time. CMV serostatus was the only immune exposure information that was available.

Healthy bone marrow donors supplied every sample. The germline CDR1 and CDR2 sequences are SEHNR and FQNEAQ (reference sequence). The CDR3 is 16 amino acids. V shed 1 base and J shed 0 bases, with 9 bases lying between them. To note about this clone: Its cognate antigen is unknown.

The PCR used 60 Vbeta and 13 Jbeta primers. In the authors' workflow: There were about 86 million unique TCR beta chains by a later count, and some 11 million of them were shared. Using immunoSEQ multiplex PCR, the repertoire was profiled, and TCRdb retains in-frame clones only, with some absent. Clonal size and the V and J genes are those of that table, whereas D and trimming came from the DNA. The data contain approximately 200,000 clones, around 77% of them singletons. The TCR originated in a young man in good health and CMV-seronegative. The chain is built from TRBV7-9 and TRBJ2-2; D uncertain. The sample taken for sequencing was PBMCs. DNA for the CDR3: TGTGCCAGCAGCTTAGTTGGCGAGGCGAACACCGGGGAGCTGTTTTTT. Translation: CASSLVGEANTGELFF.